This entry concerns a single TCR beta chain. This sample stems from a study of control samples from healthy donors and cancer patients. Germline V CDR1 and CDR2: ENHRY, SYGVKD. V was clipped by 2 bases and J by 1 base, with 14 bases between them. This CDR3 has 16 amino acids. Profiled with immunoSEQ multiplex PCR; TCRdb holds only in-frame clones, not every one. This sample carries fewer than 500,000 clones, 90% of them seen once, and the ten largest clones take around 6.4%. Sequenced sample: PBMCs. V usage is TRBV10-3 and J usage is TRBJ1-1; the D gene is possibly TRBD1 (6 bases). The sequence came from a man aged 40-50 years with head and neck cancer. This CDR3 is CAISEKDGGRNTEAFF. The CDR3 DNA reads TGTGCCATCAGTGAGAAGGATGGGGGGCGGAACACTGAAGCTTTCTTT.